Listed here are 25 T cell receptor beta chains from one sample, sequenced in a study of cytomegalovirus exposure and HLA in healthy donors. PCR employed 60 Vbeta and 13 Jbeta primers. The repertoire was sequenced with immunoSEQ multiplex PCR; TCRdb's copy has only in-frame clones and lacks some. The sample holds 45,000 to 50,000 clones. The material sequenced was PBMCs. The receptors were sampled from a male donor in good health and CMV-seronegative.

Comment on this clone: A junction boundary mismatches the germline segment, possibly from a read error. V is TRBV7-7 and J is TRBJ2-2, with 7 nucleotides matching TRBD1. There are 15 residues in the CDR3. Germline lookup yields CDR1 SSHAT and CDR2 FNYEAQ (reference sequence). The CDR3 sequence is CASSPRQGSTGELFF. The CDR3, as DNA: TGTGCTAGCAGCCCCCGACAGGGATCGACCGGGGAGCTGTTTTTT.

The rearrangement uses TRBV6-5 and TRBJ1-2; 7 positions match TRBD1. Germline V lookup: CDR1 MNHEY, CDR2 SVGAGI. V shed 6 bases and J 4 bases; nucleotides not matched to a gene: 8. This CDR3 spans 14 amino acids. The CDR3 is CASRQGIGRYGYTF. For the CDR3, the DNA is TGTGCCAGCAGACAGGGGATAGGACGCTATGGCTACACCTTC.

This sequence joins TRBV9 and TRBJ1-2; 7 positions agree with TRBD1. With 0 bases clipped from V and 8 bases from J, the junction kept 7 bases outside the gene matches. Germline V lookup: CDR1 SGDLS, CDR2 YYNGEE. The CDR3 is 14 residues long. The CDR3 nucleotides are TGTGCCAGCAGCGTAGATGGAGGGGGCTGGGGCTACACCTTC. Translated: CASSVDGGGWGYTF.

V usage is TRBV18 and J usage is TRBJ1-6; 8 nucleotides line up with TRBD1. The germline V gene has CDR1 KGHSH and CDR2 LQKENI. The J segment lost 8 bases and the V segment lost 0 bases, leaving 9 bases of the junction unmatched. This CDR3 contains 17 residues. CDR3 residues: CASSPPMSGGADSPLHF. DNA of the CDR3: TGTGCCAGCTCACCACCGATGTCAGGGGGCGCGGATTCACCCCTCCACTTT.

The rearrangement links TRBV18 to TRBJ2-1, with 10 bases aligning to TRBD1. The germline V gene has CDR1 KGHSH and CDR2 LQKENI. Unmatched junction bases numbered 6, after V lost 6 bases and J lost 4 bases. There are 15 residues in the CDR3. The CDR3 region has the DNA TGTGCCAGCTCCTTCGGGACAGGGGCGTACAATGAGCAGTTCTTC. Protein: CASSFGTGAYNEQFF. The entire variable domain, with the rest obtained from reference TRBV18 and TRBJ2-1, is as follows: NAGVMQNPRHLVRRRGQEARLRCSPMKGHSHVYWYRQLPEEGLKFMVYLQKENIIDESGMPKERFSAEFPKEGPSILRIQQVVRGDSAAYFCASSFGTGAYNEQFFGPGTRLTVL.

This sequence joins TRBV5-1 and TRBJ1-3, with 10 bases that match TRBD1. Germline CDR1 is SGHRS and CDR2 is YFSETQ. The CDR3 runs to 15 residues. J lost 4 bases, V lost 5 bases, and 6 bases had no gene match. The CDR3 nucleotides are TGCGCCAGCAGGACCGGGACAGGGGCCGGAAACACCATATATTTT. This gives the protein CASRTGTGAGNTIYF.

The rearrangement joins TRBV6-5 to TRBJ2-2; D remains ambiguous. This CDR3 has 13 residues. The V end was cut by 2 bases, the J end by 3 bases, with 4 bases between. Per the germline V gene, CDR1 is MNHEY and CDR2 is SVGAGI. CDR3 DNA: TGTGCCAGCAGTTACAGAGACACCGGGGAGCTGTTTTTT. Protein sequence: CASSYRDTGELFF.

The chain couples TRBV7-2 to TRBJ2-7, with 7 bases lining up with TRBD1. CDR3 length equals 14 residues. In germline, CDR1 is SGHTA, CDR2 FQGNSA. V was clipped by 1 base and J by 2 bases; unmatched bases: 2. The CDR3 bases are TGTGCCAGCAGCTTAGGGGACAGTCCCTACGAGCAGTACTTC. This gives the protein CASSLGDSPYEQYF.

V is TRBV9 and J is TRBJ2-6; D possibly corresponds to TRBD2 (5 bases). Germline V CDR1 and CDR2: SGDLS, YYNGEE. The germline V and J ends were trimmed by 0 bases and 2 bases, with 6 bases remaining between them. This CDR3 comprises 15 residues. CDR3 DNA sequence: TGTGCCAGCAGCGTAGACGGGGCTGGGGCCAACGTCCTGACTTTC. This gives the protein CASSVDGAGANVLTF.

This rearrangement joins TRBV6-4 to TRBJ1-2, with D tentatively TRBD1 (6 bases). Germline values: CDR1 MRHNA, CDR2 SNTAGT. V was cut by 3 bases and J by 0 bases, with 11 bases left in between. The CDR3 has 15 residues. The CDR3 spells CASSDTGIPNYGYTF. The DNA of the CDR3 is TGTGCCAGCAGTGATACAGGGATCCCTAACTATGGCTACACCTTC.

The CDR3 sequence: CASSIGTGVHEQYF. The CDR3 DNA follows: TGTGCCAGCAGCATCGGGACAGGAGTCCACGAGCAGTACTTC. The genes are TRBV5-6 and TRBJ2-7; 8 bases agree with TRBD1. Germline V gives CDR1 SGHDT, CDR2 YYEEEE. The CDR3 runs to 14 residues. Trimming at V came to 4 bases and at J to 5 bases, leaving 8 bases not matched to a gene.

The chain employs TRBV30 and TRBJ1-2; TRBD1 matches 7 bases. The CDR3 is 14 amino acids. CDR1 GTSNPN and CDR2 SVGIG come from the germline V gene (reference sequence). V shed 3 bases and J 4 bases; nucleotides not matched to a gene: 8. The CDR3 region has the DNA TGTGCCTGGAGCCCCGTGGGACAGCCCTATGGCTACACCTTC. Translated: CAWSPVGQPYGYTF.

Worth noting for this clone: At one end, the junction sequence differs from germline, possibly due to a read error. J is TRBJ2-3 and V is TRBV30; 7 nucleotides align to TRBD1. The CDR3 loop spans 15 amino acids. Germline CDR1 reads GTSNPN; CDR2 reads SVGIG (reference sequence). The CDR3 region is CAGSARGSSTDTQYF. The CDR3 nucleotides read TGTGCCGGGAGTGCCAGGGGGTCTAGCACAGATACGCAGTATTTT.

This sequence joins TRBV10-3 and TRBJ1-1; no firm D call. The V and J ends lost 2 bases and 4 bases respectively, with 5 bases between them. Germline values: CDR1 ENHRY, CDR2 SYGVKD. CDR3 length: 12 residues. CDR3: CAISELGTEAFF. CDR3 DNA: TGTGCCATCAGTGAGCTCGGCACTGAAGCTTTCTTT.

This chain uses TRBV29-1 with TRBJ2-5; 13 nucleotides line up with TRBD2. CDR1 SQVTM and CDR2 ANQGSEA come from the germline V gene. The ends lost 8 bases at V and 4 bases at J; junction bases unmatched: 4. There are 13 residues in the CDR3. CDR3 sequence (DNA): TGCAGCATAAGGACTAGCGGGGGAGAGACCCAGTACTTC. It encodes CSIRTSGGETQYF. Full variable domain (rest looked up from reference TRBV29-1 and TRBJ2-5): SAVISQKPSRDICQRGTSLTIQCQVDSQVTMMFWYRQQPGQSLTLIATANQGSEATYESGFVIDKFPISRPNLTFSTLTVSNMSPEDSSIYLCSIRTSGGETQYFGPGTRLLVL.

The chain has TRBV19 and TRBJ1-1; possibly TRBD1 for D (5 bases). The CDR3 contains 14 residues. Germline V CDR1 and CDR2: LNHDA, SQIVND (reference sequence). The ends were cut back, 4 bases at V and 5 bases at J, with 14 bases in the middle. The CDR3 region is CASSTALGATEAFF. For the CDR3, the DNA is TGTGCCAGTAGTACCGCCTTAGGGGCGACTGAAGCTTTCTTT.

Remarks on this clone: At one end, the junction sequence differs from germline, possibly due to a read error. The J gene is TRBJ2-5, the V gene TRBV7-7, with TRBD2 matching 8 bases. CDR3 length: 15 amino acids. The germline CDR1 and CDR2 sequences are SSHAT and FNYEAQ (reference sequence). The CDR3 bases are TGTGCTAGCAGCTTAGTCACTAGCGGCCAAGAGACCCAGTACTTC. This gives the protein CASSLVTSGQETQYF.

The chain couples TRBV29-1 to TRBJ1-1; D not certain. The CDR3 is 12 amino acids. V was pared by 2 bases and J by 7 bases, with 11 bases between. Germline V gene sequence: CDR1 SQVTM, CDR2 ANQGSEA. CDR3 nucleotides: TGCAGCGTTGAATGGACCGCGGGTGAAGCTTTCTTT. This gives the protein CSVEWTAGEAFF.

This chain connects TRBV19 to TRBJ1-6, with D tentatively TRBD1 (5 bases). The CDR3 sequence is 16 residues long. Germline CDR1 reads LNHDA; CDR2 reads SQIVND (reference sequence). The V gene lost 3 bases and the J gene lost 5 bases, with 14 bases spanning the gap. The CDR3 loop is CASSIAQGDDNSPLHF. DNA of the CDR3: TGTGCCAGTAGTATCGCTCAGGGTGACGATAATTCACCCCTCCACTTT.

The chain recombines TRBV7-9 with TRBJ1-2; TRBD1 aligns across 8 bases. Looked up from germline, CDR1 is SEHNR and CDR2 is FQNEAQ (reference sequence). Germline trimming cut 2 bases from V and 7 bases from J; bases unmatched to any gene: 12. This CDR3 has 16 amino acids. The DNA of the CDR3 is TGTGCCAGCAGCTTATCTCCTTCGGACAGGGAGGGTGGCTACACCTTC. Translation gives CASSLSPSDREGGYTF.

The J gene is TRBJ1-1, the V gene TRBV29-1, with 7 bases identical to TRBD1. Germline-derived CDR1 and CDR2 are SQVTM and ANQGSEA. The V segment lost 8 bases and the J segment 4 bases; nucleotides outside the gene matches: 13. The CDR3 runs 14 residues. CDR3: CSTLSRGYGTEAFF. DNA for the CDR3: TGCAGCACCCTGTCCAGGGGGTACGGCACTGAAGCTTTCTTT. Together with reference TRBV29-1 and TRBJ1-1, the CDR3 gives the full variable domain: SAVISQKPSRDICQRGTSLTIQCQVDSQVTMMFWYRQQPGQSLTLIATANQGSEATYESGFVIDKFPISRPNLTFSTLTVSNMSPEDSSIYLCSTLSRGYGTEAFFGQGTRLTVV.

The chain carries TRBV7-9 and TRBJ2-5; 7 bases line up with TRBD1. The junction had 5 bases not matched to a gene; V was cut back by 5 bases and J by 2 bases. Per germline, CDR1 SEHNR and CDR2 FQNEAQ (reference sequence). The CDR3 loop spans 14 amino acids. The CDR3 nucleotides read TGTGCCAGCAGCATACTCAGGGGGCAAGAGACCCAGTACTTC. Translated: CASSILRGQETQYF.

V is TRBV30 and J is TRBJ2-2, with 7 bases identical to TRBD2. J was trimmed by 2 bases and V by 5 bases; bases with no gene match: 5. CDR1 is GTSNPN and CDR2 is SVGIG in the germline V gene (reference sequence). This CDR3 region has 14 residues. The CDR3 sequence: CAWGTNLNTGELFF. In DNA, the CDR3 is TGTGCCTGGGGGACTAACTTAAACACCGGGGAGCTGTTTTTT.

The chain carries TRBV10-2 and TRBJ1-5; the D gene is possibly TRBD1 (6 bases). The CDR3 is 14 amino acids. Germline V lookup: CDR1 WSHSY, CDR2 SAAADI. V lost 3 bases to trimming and J lost 7 bases, with 13 bases between them. The CDR3 here is CASSDTGREQPQHF. CDR3 nucleotide sequence: TGCGCCAGCAGTGACACAGGGCGCGAGCAGCCCCAGCATTTT.

The V gene is TRBV27, the J gene TRBJ2-7; 14 nucleotides agree with TRBD2. The CDR3 is made up of 18 amino acids. Germline loops: CDR1 MNHEY, CDR2 SMNVEV (reference sequence). J gave up 6 bases and V 5 bases, and 15 bases lay outside the gene matches. DNA of the CDR3: TGTGCCAGCAGTCCCCGTCCCGGGACTAGCGGGGGCTCTGGCGAGCAGTACTTC. This sequence encodes CASSPRPGTSGGSGEQYF.